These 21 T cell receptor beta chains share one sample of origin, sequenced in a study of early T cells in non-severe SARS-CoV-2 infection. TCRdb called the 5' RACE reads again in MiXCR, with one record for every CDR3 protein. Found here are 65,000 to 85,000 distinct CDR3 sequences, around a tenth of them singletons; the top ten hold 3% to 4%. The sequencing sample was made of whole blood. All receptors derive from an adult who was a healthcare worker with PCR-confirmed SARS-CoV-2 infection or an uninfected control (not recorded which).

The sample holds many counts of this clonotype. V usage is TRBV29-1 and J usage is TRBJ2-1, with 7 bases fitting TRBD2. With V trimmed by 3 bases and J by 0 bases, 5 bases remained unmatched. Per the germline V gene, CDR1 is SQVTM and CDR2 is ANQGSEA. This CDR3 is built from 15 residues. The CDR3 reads CSVETSQSSYNEQFF. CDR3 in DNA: TGCAGCGTTGAGACTAGCCAAAGCTCCTACAATGAGCAGTTCTTC.

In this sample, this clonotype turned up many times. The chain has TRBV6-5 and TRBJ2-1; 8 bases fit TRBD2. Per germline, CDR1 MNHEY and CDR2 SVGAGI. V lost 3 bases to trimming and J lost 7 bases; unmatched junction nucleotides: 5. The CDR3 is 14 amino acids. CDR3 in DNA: TGTGCCAGCAGTTATAGCGGGGCCGTTAATGAGCAGTTCTTC. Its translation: CASSYSGAVNEQFF.

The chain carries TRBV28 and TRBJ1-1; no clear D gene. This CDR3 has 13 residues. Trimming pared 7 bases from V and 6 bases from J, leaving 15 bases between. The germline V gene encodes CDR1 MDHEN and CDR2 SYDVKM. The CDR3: CASTLRSPPEAFF. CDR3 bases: TGTGCCAGCACCCTCCGGTCCCCCCCTGAAGCTTTCTTT.

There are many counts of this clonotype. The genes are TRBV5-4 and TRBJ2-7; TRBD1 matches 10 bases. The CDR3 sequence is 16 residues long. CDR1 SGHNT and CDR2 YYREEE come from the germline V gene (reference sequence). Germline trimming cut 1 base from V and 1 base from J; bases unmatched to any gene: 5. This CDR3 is CASSLWDRGSSYEQYF. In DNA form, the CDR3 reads TGTGCCAGCAGCTTGTGGGACAGGGGATCATCCTACGAGCAGTACTTC.

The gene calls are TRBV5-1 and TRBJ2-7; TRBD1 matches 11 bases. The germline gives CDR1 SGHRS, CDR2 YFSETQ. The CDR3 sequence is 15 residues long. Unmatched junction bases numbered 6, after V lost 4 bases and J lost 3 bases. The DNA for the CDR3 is TGCGCCAGCAGCCACCGGGACAGGGGGTTCTACGAGCAGTACTTC. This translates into CASSHRDRGFYEQYF.

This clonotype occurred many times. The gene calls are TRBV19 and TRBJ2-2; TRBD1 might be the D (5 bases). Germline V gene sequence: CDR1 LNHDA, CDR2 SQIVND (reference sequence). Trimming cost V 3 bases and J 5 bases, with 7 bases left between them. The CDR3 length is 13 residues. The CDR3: CASSIAGTGELFF. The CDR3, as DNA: TGTGCCAGTAGTATTGCAGGGACCGGGGAGCTGTTTTTT. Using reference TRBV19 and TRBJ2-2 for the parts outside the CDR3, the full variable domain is DGGITQSPKYLFRKEGQNVTLSCEQNLNHDAMYWYRQDPGQGLRLIYYSQIVNDFQKGDIAEGYSVSREKKESFPLTVTSAQKNPTAFYLCASSIAGTGELFFGEGSRLTVL.

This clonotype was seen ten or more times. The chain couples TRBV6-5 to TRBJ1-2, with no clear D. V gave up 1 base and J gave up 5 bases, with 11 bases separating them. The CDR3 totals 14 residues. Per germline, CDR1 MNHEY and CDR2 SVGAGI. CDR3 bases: TGTGCCAGCAGTTACTACAGATTCGGTTATGGCTACACCTTC. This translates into CASSYYRFGYGYTF.

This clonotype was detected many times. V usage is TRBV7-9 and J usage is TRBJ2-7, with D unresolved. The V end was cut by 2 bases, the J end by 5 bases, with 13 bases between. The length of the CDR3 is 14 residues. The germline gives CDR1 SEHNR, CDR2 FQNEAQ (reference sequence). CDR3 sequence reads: CASSLTDPRHEQYF. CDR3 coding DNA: TGTGCCAGCAGCTTAACGGACCCAAGACACGAGCAGTACTTC.

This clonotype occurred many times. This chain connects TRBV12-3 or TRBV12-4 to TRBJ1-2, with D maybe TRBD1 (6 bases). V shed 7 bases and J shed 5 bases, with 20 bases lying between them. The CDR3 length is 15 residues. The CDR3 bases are TGTGCCAGCACCGAACGACAGGCGGGTTCGTATGGCTACACCTTC. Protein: CASTERQAGSYGYTF.

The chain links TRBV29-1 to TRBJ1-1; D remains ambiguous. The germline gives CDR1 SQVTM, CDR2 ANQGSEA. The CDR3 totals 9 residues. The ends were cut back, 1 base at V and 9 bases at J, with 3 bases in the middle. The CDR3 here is CSVEVQAFF. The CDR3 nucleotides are TGCAGCGTTGAAGTTCAAGCTTTCTTT. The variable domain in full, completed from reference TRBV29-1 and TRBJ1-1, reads SAVISQKPSRDICQRGTSLTIQCQVDSQVTMMFWYRQQPGQSLTLIATANQGSEATYESGFVIDKFPISRPNLTFSTLTVSNMSPEDSSIYLCSVEVQAFFGQGTRLTVV.

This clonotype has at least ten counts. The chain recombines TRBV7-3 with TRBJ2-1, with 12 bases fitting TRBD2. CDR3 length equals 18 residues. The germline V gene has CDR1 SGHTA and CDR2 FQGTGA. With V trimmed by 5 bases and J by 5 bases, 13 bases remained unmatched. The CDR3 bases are TGTGCCAGCAGCCCTAGCGGGGGGGCCCTCCAGCTACACAATGAGCAGTTCTTC. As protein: CASSPSGGALQLHNEQFF. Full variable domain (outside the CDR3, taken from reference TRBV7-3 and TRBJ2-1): GAGVSQTPSNKVTEKGKYVELRCDPISGHTALYWYRQSLGQGPEFLIYFQGTGAADDSGLPNDRFFAVRPEGSVSTLKIQRTERGDSAVYLCASSPSGGALQLHNEQFFGPGTRLTVL.

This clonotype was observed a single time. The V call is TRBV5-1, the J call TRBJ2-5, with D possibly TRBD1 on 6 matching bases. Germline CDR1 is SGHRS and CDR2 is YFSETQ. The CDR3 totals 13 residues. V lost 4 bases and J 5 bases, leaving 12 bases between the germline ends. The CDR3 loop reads CASSPRGSETQYF. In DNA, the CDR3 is TGCGCCAGCAGCCCAAGGGGGTCGGAGACCCAGTACTTC.

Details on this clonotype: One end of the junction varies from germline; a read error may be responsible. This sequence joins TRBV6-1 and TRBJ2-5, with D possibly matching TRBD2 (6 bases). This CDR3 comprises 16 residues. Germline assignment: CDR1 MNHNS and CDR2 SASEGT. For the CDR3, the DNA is TGTGTCAGCAGACCAGGGACTTTCTCGTGGCAAGAGACCCAGTACTTC. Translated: CVSRPGTFSWQETQYF.

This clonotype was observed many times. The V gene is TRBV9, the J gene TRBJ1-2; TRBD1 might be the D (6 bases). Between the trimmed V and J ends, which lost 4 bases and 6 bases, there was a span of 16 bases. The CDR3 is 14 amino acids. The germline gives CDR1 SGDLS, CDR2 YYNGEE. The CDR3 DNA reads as TGTGCCAGCAGCCCCTGGGAGGGGGAAGATGGCTACACCTTC. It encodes CASSPWEGEDGYTF.

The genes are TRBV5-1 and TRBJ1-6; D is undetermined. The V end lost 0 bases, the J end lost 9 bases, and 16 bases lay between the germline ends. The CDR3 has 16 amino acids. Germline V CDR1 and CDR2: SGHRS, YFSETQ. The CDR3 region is CASSLGMDGRGSPLHF. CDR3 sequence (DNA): TGCGCCAGCAGCTTGGGAATGGACGGCCGTGGTTCACCCCTCCACTTT.

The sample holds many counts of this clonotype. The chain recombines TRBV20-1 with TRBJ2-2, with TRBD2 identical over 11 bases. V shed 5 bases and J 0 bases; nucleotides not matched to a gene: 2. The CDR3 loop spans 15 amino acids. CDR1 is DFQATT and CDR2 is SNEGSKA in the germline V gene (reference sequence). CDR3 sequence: CSAGTSGSNTGELFF. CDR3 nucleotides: TGCAGTGCTGGGACTAGCGGATCGAACACCGGGGAGCTGTTTTTT.

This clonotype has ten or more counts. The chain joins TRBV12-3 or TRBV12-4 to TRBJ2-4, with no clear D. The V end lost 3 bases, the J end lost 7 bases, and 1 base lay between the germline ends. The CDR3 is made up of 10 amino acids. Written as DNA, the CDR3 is TGTGCCAGCAGTTTGAACATTCAGTACTTC. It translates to CASSLNIQYF.

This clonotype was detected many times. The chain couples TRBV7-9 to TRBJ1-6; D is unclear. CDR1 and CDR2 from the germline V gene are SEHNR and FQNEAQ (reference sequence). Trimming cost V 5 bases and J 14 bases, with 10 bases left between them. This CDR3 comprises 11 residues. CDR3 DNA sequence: TGTGCCAGCAGCGGAGGTTCGGCCCTCCACTTT. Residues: CASSGGSALHF.

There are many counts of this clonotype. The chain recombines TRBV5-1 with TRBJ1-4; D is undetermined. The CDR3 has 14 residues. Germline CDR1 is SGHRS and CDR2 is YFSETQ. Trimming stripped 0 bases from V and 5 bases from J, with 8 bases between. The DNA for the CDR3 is TGCGCCAGCAGCTTGGAAAAGATAAATGAAAAACTGTTTTTT. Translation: CASSLEKINEKLFF.

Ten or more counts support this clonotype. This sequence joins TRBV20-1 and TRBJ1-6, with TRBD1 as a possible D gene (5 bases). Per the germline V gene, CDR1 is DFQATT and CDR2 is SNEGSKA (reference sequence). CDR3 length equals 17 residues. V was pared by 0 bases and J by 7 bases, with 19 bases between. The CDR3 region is CSAREILLGPRNSPLHF. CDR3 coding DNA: TGCAGTGCTAGAGAGATCTTATTGGGACCCAGAAATTCACCCCTCCACTTT.

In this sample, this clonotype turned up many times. The CDR3 loop is CASSLTGHTEAFF. The CDR3 DNA reads as TGTGCCAGCAGCCTTACTGGGCACACTGAAGCTTTCTTT. The rearrangement joins TRBV11-2 to TRBJ1-1; D not certain. Trimming stripped 5 bases from V and 3 bases from J, with 10 bases between. Looked up from germline, CDR1 is SGHAT and CDR2 is FQNNGV. This CDR3 contains 13 residues.